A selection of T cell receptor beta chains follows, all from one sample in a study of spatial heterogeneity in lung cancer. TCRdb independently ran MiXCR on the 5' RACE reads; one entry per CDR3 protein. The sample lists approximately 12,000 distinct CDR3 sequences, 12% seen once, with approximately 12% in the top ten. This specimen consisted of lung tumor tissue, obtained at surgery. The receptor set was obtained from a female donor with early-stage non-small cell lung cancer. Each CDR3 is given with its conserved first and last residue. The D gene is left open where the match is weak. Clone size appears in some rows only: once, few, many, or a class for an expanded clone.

CDR3 protein: CASSLVGGGNTEAFF
CDR3 DNA: TGCGCCAGCAGCTTGGTTGGAGGGGGCAACACTGAAGCTTTCTTT
D gene: TRBD1
V gene: TRBV5-1
J gene: TRBJ1-1
clone size: NA

CDR3 protein: CASSLGQGLDTQYF
CDR3 DNA: TGTGCCAGCAGCCTGGGACAGGGGCTGGATACGCAGTATTTT
D gene: TRBD1
V gene: TRBV7-3
J gene: TRBJ2-3
clone size: many

CDR3 protein: CASSLFYLSSISSTDTQYF
CDR3 DNA: TGTGCCAGCAGTTTATTTTATCTTTCGTCCATCTCTAGCACAGATACGCAGTATTTT
D gene: NA
V gene: TRBV12-3/TRBV12-4
J gene: TRBJ2-3
clone size: many

CDR3 protein: CASSLGDGANTEAFF
CDR3 DNA: TGCGCCAGCAGCTTGGGGGACGGAGCGAACACTGAAGCTTTCTTT
D gene: NA
V gene: TRBV5-1
J gene: TRBJ1-1
clone size: medium-sized

CDR3 protein: CSVVPGQGAETQYF
CDR3 DNA: TGCAGCGTTGTTCCGGGACAGGGGGCCGAGACCCAGTACTTC
D gene: TRBD1
V gene: TRBV29-1
J gene: TRBJ2-5
clone size: NA

CDR3 protein: CASSLGVGFSTDTQYF
CDR3 DNA: TGCGCCAGCAGCTTGGGGGTTGGATTTAGCACAGATACGCAGTATTTT
D gene: NA
V gene: TRBV5-1
J gene: TRBJ2-3
clone size: few

CDR3 protein: CASSLIGGGSTDTQYF
CDR3 DNA: TGTGCCAGCAGCTTAATCGGCGGGGGGAGCACAGATACGCAGTATTTT
D gene: TRBD2
V gene: TRBV7-8
J gene: TRBJ2-3
clone size: medium-sized

CDR3 protein: CSARAAGGEGQPQHF
CDR3 DNA: TGCAGTGCTAGAGCGGCTGGGGGCGAGGGACAGCCCCAGCATTTT
D gene: NA
V gene: TRBV20-1
J gene: TRBJ1-5
clone size: many

CDR3 protein: CSAPQGATDTQYF
CDR3 DNA: TGCAGTGCTCCACAGGGGGCCACAGATACGCAGTATTTT
D gene: TRBD1
V gene: TRBV20-1
J gene: TRBJ2-3
clone size: few

CDR3 protein: CASSFVQGDDGYTF
CDR3 DNA: TGTGCCAGCAGCTTCGTCCAGGGGGACGATGGCTACACCTTC
D gene: TRBD1
V gene: TRBV7-2
J gene: TRBJ1-2
clone size: medium-sized

CDR3 protein: CASSQVPAYEQYF
CDR3 DNA: TGTGCCAGCAGTCAAGTCCCCGCCTACGAGCAGTACTTC
D gene: NA
V gene: TRBV6-2/TRBV6-3
J gene: TRBJ2-7
clone size: NA

CDR3 protein: CAITRDRGNYGYTF
CDR3 DNA: TGTGCCATCACCAGGGACAGGGGGAACTATGGCTACACCTTC
D gene: TRBD1
V gene: TRBV10-3
J gene: TRBJ1-2
clone size: few

CDR3 protein: CASSLGVTGANVLTF
CDR3 DNA: TGTGCCAGCAGCCTGGGGGTCACTGGGGCCAACGTCCTGACTTTC
D gene: NA
V gene: TRBV3-1
J gene: TRBJ2-6
clone size: few

CDR3 protein: CAISEDRIGTQYF
CDR3 DNA: TGTGCCATCAGTGAGGACAGGATCGGTACGCAGTATTTT
D gene: NA
V gene: TRBV10-3
J gene: TRBJ2-3
clone size: many

CDR3 protein: CASRGTVNTEAFF
CDR3 DNA: TGTGCCAGCAGGGGGACAGTGAACACTGAAGCTTTCTTT
D gene: TRBD1
V gene: TRBV2
J gene: TRBJ1-1
clone size: many

CDR3 protein: CAWSKGNSPLHF
CDR3 DNA: TGTGCCTGGAGTAAGGGCAATTCACCCCTCCACTTT
D gene: NA
V gene: TRBV30
J gene: TRBJ1-6
clone size: many

CDR3 protein: CASSSTGIREQYF
CDR3 DNA: TGTGCCAGCAGCTCCACAGGGATTCGCGAGCAGTACTTC
D gene: NA
V gene: TRBV5-6
J gene: TRBJ2-7
clone size: few

CDR3 protein: CASSTGTGNSPLHF
CDR3 DNA: TGTGCCAGCAGTACCGGGACAGGGAATTCACCCCTCCACTTT
D gene: TRBD1
V gene: TRBV25-1
J gene: TRBJ1-6
clone size: few

CDR3 protein: CASSQASGSNEQYF
CDR3 DNA: TGTGCCAGCAGCCAAGCTAGCGGGAGCAACGAGCAGTACTTC
D gene: TRBD2
V gene: TRBV4-2
J gene: TRBJ2-7
clone size: many

CDR3 protein: CASSFSGLRSNIQYF
CDR3 DNA: TGCGCCAGCAGCTTCTCGGGACTACGCAGTAACATTCAGTACTTC
D gene: TRBD2
V gene: TRBV5-1
J gene: TRBJ2-4
clone size: many

CDR3 protein: CASSLGNSGANVLTF
CDR3 DNA: TGTGCCAGCAGCTTAGGTAACTCTGGGGCCAACGTCCTGACTTTC
D gene: NA
V gene: TRBV11-3
J gene: TRBJ2-6
clone size: NA

CDR3 protein: CASSFGGASTDTQYF
CDR3 DNA: TGTGCCAGCAGCTTCGGAGGTGCTAGCACAGATACGCAGTATTTT
D gene: NA
V gene: TRBV7-8
J gene: TRBJ2-3
clone size: many

CDR3 protein: CASTTGGGVGNEKLFF
CDR3 DNA: TGTGCCAGCACAACCGGGGGAGGGGTGGGTAATGAAAAACTGTTTTTT
D gene: NA
V gene: TRBV12-3/TRBV12-4
J gene: TRBJ1-4
clone size: many

CDR3 protein: CSASPRGDTQYF
CDR3 DNA: TGCAGTGCTAGCCCGCGGGGAGATACGCAGTATTTT
D gene: NA
V gene: TRBV20-1
J gene: TRBJ2-3
clone size: medium-sized